The TCR beta chain under discussion was sequenced for a study of Ad26.COV2.S vaccination and SARS-CoV-2 variants. Overall study: Participants got Ad26.COV2.S intramuscularly, once or twice 56 days apart. Whole-study results and caveats: Placebo and vaccine recipients had non-spike TCR breadth that was similar. Vaccine recipients surpassed placebo recipients in spike-specific TCR breadth. In TCR breadth and depth analyses, total T cell responses may have been underestimated.

Described treatment: around 19 received Ad26.COV2.S at low or high dose, single or two shots; 5 received placebo; per-sample allocation not given. Each sample was drawn 63 days after the first injection (of vaccine or placebo). With respect to this clone: Antigen unknown.

V lost 5 bases, J lost 6 bases, and 11 bases lay in between. Germline CDR1 and CDR2: MNHEY and SMNVEV (reference sequence). The CDR3 sequence is 13 residues long. Produced via immunoSEQ multiplex PCR; TCRdb's table is partial and in-frame only. This table holds approximately 400,000 clones, roughly 81% found once. The specimen comprised peripheral blood, sampled in a trial of Ad26.COV2.S vaccine versus placebo. The clonotype comes from a person aged 18 to 59 who received the Ad26.COV2.S COVID-19 vaccine or a placebo. The J gene is TRBJ2-1, the V gene TRBV27; D gene ambiguous. The CDR3 DNA is TGTGCCAGCAGTCGTAAGTTAGGCAATGAGCAGTTCTTC. It codes for CASSRKLGNEQFF.